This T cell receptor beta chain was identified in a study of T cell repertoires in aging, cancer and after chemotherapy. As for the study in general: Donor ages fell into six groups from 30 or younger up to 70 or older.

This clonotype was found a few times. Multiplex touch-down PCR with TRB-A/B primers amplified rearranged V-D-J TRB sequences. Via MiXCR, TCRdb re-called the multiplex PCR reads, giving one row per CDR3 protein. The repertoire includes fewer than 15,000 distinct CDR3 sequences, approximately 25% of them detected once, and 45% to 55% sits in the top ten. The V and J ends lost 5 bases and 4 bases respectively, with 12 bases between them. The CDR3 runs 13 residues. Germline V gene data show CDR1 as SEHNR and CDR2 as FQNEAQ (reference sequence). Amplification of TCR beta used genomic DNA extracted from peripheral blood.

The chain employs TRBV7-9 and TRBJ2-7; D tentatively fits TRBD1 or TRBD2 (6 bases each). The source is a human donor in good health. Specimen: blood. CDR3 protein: CASSIWGAYEQYF. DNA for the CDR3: TGTGCCAGCAGCATTTGGGGGGCTTACGAGCAGTACTTC. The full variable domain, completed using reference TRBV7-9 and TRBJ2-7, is DTGVSQNPRHKITKRGQNVTFRCDPISEHNRLYWYRQTLGQGPEFLTYFQNEAQLEKSRLLSDRFSAERPKGSFSTLEIQRTEQGDSAMYLCASSIWGAYEQYFGPGTRLTVT.